This T cell receptor (beta chain) originates from a study of blood T cell repertoires in COVID-19. Background on the study: Material from acute and convalescent COVID-19 was sourced from the United States, Italy and Spain. PBMCs, B-cell-depleted T cells, or T cells provided the cDNA or gDNA that made up the material.

In the original processing: Reference gene primer amplification gave estimated nucleated cell counts. Profiling relied on immunoSEQ multiplex PCR, and the TCRdb table lists in-frame clones only, not all of them. The DNA gave D and trimming, while V, J and clone size come from that table. The data show nearly 200,000 clones, roughly 79% seen once. V was trimmed by 5 bases and J by 4 bases, leaving 12 bases between them. Germline assignment: CDR1 MNHEY and CDR2 SMNVEV (reference sequence). This CDR3 comprises 14 residues. Sequencing used peripheral blood. The chain employs TRBV27 and TRBJ2-1; D not resolved. This receptor was obtained from a human donor with acute or convalescent COVID-19. The donor label of this sample is uncertain. The CDR3 sequence is CASSVGRLYNEQFF. CDR3 DNA: TGTGCCAGCAGTGTGGGCCGCCTATACAATGAGCAGTTCTTC.